One and the same sample provided the 7 T cell receptor beta chains below, sequenced in a study of cytomegalovirus exposure and HLA in healthy donors. The PCR employed 60 Vbeta primers together with 13 Jbeta primers. Method: immunoSEQ multiplex PCR; TCRdb's copy keeps in-frame clones and lacks some. The table shows 110,000 or so clones, with 81% occurring only once. Material: PBMCs. These receptors originate from a young woman in good health and CMV-seronegative.

The chain couples TRBV27 to TRBJ2-7; D may be TRBD1 (5 bases). With 4 bases removed from V and 4 bases from J, the gap between germline ends came to 11 bases. This CDR3 spans 13 amino acids. From germline, CDR1 is MNHEY and CDR2 SMNVEV (reference sequence). This CDR3 reads CASSSQGPYEQYF. DNA of the CDR3: TGTGCCAGCAGTTCGCAGGGTCCGTACGAGCAGTACTTC.

The chain's CDR3 is CASSALPGQGSYEQYF. The DNA for the CDR3 is TGTGCCAGCAGCGCGTTACCGGGACAGGGGTCCTACGAGCAGTACTTC. The chain joins TRBV7-8 to TRBJ2-7; 10 bases align to TRBD1. This CDR3 is 16 amino acids long. CDR1 and CDR2 from the germline V gene are SGHVS and FQNEAQ. V shed 5 bases and J 1 base; nucleotides not matched to a gene: 8. The whole variable domain, remainder taken from reference TRBV7-8 and TRBJ2-7, is GAGVSQSPRYKVAKRGQDVALRCDPISGHVSLFWYQQALGQGPEFLTYFQNEAQLDKSGLPSDRFFAERPEGSVSTLKIQRTQQEDSAVYLCASSALPGQGSYEQYFGPGTRLTVT.

This chain links TRBV4-1 with TRBJ2-7; the D is unclear. V was clipped by 1 base and J by 2 bases, with 24 bases between them. CDR1 is MGHRA and CDR2 is YSYEKL in the germline V gene. This CDR3 comprises 19 residues. Here the CDR3 reads CASSQVLLSSRSETYEQYF. For the CDR3, the DNA is TGCGCCAGCAGCCAAGTCCTTTTATCGAGTAGATCTGAGACCTACGAGCAGTACTTC.

The genes are TRBV25-1 and TRBJ2-3, with D tentatively TRBD2 (5 bases). Germline V gene sequence: CDR1 MGHDK, CDR2 SYGVNS. The CDR3 consists of 14 residues. Trimming removed 8 bases at V and 1 base at J, with 13 bases between. The CDR3 protein is CASRSPRGTDTQYF. Written as DNA, the CDR3 is TGTGCCAGCCGAAGCCCGCGGGGCACAGATACGCAGTATTTT.

The chain is built from TRBV21-1 and TRBJ2-5; the D call TRBD1 from the table was never checked on the DNA. TRBV21-1 is labeled a pseudogene. The CDR3 has 14 residues. The CDR3 sequence: CASRDRVTNGTQYF. The CDR3 nucleotides are TGTGCCAGCAGGGACAGGGTGACAAATGGGACCCAGTACTTC.

The V call is TRBV7-2, the J call TRBJ2-3, with 11 bases identical to TRBD2. The V gene's germline CDR1 is SGHTA and CDR2 FQGNSA. V was clipped by 6 bases and J by 4 bases; unmatched bases: 6. The CDR3 runs 15 residues. In nucleotides, the CDR3 is TGTGCCAGCAGGCCTACTAGCGGGAGAGCAGATACGCAGTATTTT. Its protein product is CASRPTSGRADTQYF.

This clone was picked up one time. The V gene is TRBV7-3, the J gene TRBJ2-3, with TRBD2 matching 10 bases. With V trimmed by 2 bases and J by 4 bases, 6 bases remained unmatched. Per germline, CDR1 SGHTA and CDR2 FQGTGA. This CDR3 spans 16 amino acids. The CDR3, as DNA: TGTGCCAGCAGCTTAGAGGGACTAGCGTCCCCAGATACGCAGTATTTT. It codes for CASSLEGLASPDTQYF.